This paragraph reports one T cell receptor (beta chain). Its antigen remains unknown. Germline V CDR1 and CDR2: MNHEY, SVGAGI. With V trimmed by 0 bases and J by 3 bases, 1 base remained unmatched. The CDR3 runs 15 residues. The data were taken from a study of beta chain features in type 1 diabetes. General study findings and limits: No resolution was reached here on whether HLA type influences TCRB rearrangement. All four CD4+ subsets from Type 1 diabetes patients carried moderately but significantly shorter TCRB CDR3s. Patients showed naive, central memory and Treg TCRB repertoires that appeared more similar than those of healthy donors. At VDJ recombination sites, type 1 diabetes patients had fewer insertions and more deleted nucleotides.

There was one heparinised blood draw per donor, averaging around 0.11 L. Expressed TCRB transcripts were sequenced because the entire RNA isolate underwent reverse transcription. Using immunoSEQ multiplex PCR, the repertoire was profiled, and TCRdb retains in-frame clones only, with some absent. The sample consists of roughly 260,000 clones, about a tenth of them appearing once. The sequencing sample was made of naive CD4+ T cells from blood. This rearrangement joins TRBV6-5 to TRBJ1-1; 10 nucleotides align to TRBD1. The origin of this receptor is a young man with type 1 diabetes. The CDR3 spells CASSYSDRGDTEAFF. The CDR3 region has the DNA TGTGCCAGCAGTTACTCGGACAGGGGGGACACTGAAGCTTTCTTT.